Each of the 15 T cell receptor beta chains below was sequenced from the same sample in a study of T-cell memory formation after mild COVID-19 (dated by TCRdb to about 2021). Library method: 5' RACE. Sequencing was performed on an Illumina NovaSeq 6000. The raw public reads went through TCRdb reprocessing: fastp at Q25, MiXCR clone calling, in-frame beta chains kept. Each entry merges the rows of one CDR3 protein and shows their most common DNA and genes. A total of tens of thousands of distinct CDR3 sequences appear in this sample, about 6.8% of them only once. 0.79% of the sample belongs to the ten largest clones. Specimen: PBMCs or a T cell subset sorted from them (not recorded which). Source of these receptors: an adult who had mild COVID-19 (a few samples of this study predate the infection). The sample titles of this study are shuffled in the database, so cell type and time point are left out.

The chain has TRBV30 and TRBJ1-3, with TRBD1 matching over 10 bases. The V segment lost 0 bases and the J segment 0 bases; nucleotides outside the gene matches: 11. The CDR3 sequence is 19 residues long. Germline V gene sequence: CDR1 GTSNPN, CDR2 SVGIG (reference sequence). The CDR3 here is CAWSVLGRGQGSSGNTIYF. Written as DNA, the CDR3 is TGTGCCTGGAGTGTACTTGGTCGGGGACAGGGGAGCTCTGGAAACACCATATATTTT.

This clonotype was seen only a few times. V is TRBV7-9 and J is TRBJ1-2, with D possibly TRBD1 on 6 matching bases. Germline loops: CDR1 SEHNR, CDR2 FQNEAQ (reference sequence). CDR3 length: 13 residues. V shed 5 bases and J shed 8 bases, with 15 bases lying between them. Here the CDR3 reads CASSPSGDGGYTF. CDR3 sequence (DNA): TGTGCCAGCAGCCCCTCAGGGGATGGAGGCTACACCTTC.

This clonotype was seen repeatedly, ten times or more. The chain uses TRBV5-1 and TRBJ2-1; 7 bases line up with TRBD1. This CDR3 has 14 residues. Looked up from germline, CDR1 is SGHRS and CDR2 is YFSETQ. The V gene end was trimmed by 4 bases and the J gene end by 4 bases; junction bases not matched to a gene: 5. The CDR3 here is CASSNGQVYNEQFF. DNA for the CDR3: TGCGCCAGCAGCAACGGACAGGTTTACAATGAGCAGTTCTTC.

The rearrangement joins TRBV5-1 to TRBJ2-5; unclear D gene. The J call may be incorrect, as the DNA end agrees better with TRBJ2-7. The germline V gene encodes CDR1 SGHRS and CDR2 YFSETQ. There are 16 residues in the CDR3. The CDR3 region is CASSLSSFGEAYEQYV. CDR3 bases: TGCGCCAGCAGCTTGTCGTCATTCGGCGAAGCCTACGAGCAGTACGTC.

This clonotype has at least ten counts. At one boundary the junction diverges from the germline segment, which might be a read error. V gene TRBV30 combines with J gene TRBJ2-1; D unclear. CDR1 and CDR2 from the germline V gene are GTSNPN and SVGIG (reference sequence). The CDR3 totals 14 residues. This CDR3 reads CAWNSETSFNEQFF. The DNA of the CDR3 is TGTGCCTGGAACAGTGAGACCTCCTTCAATGAGCAGTTCTTC. Variable domain in full (rest from reference TRBV30 and TRBJ2-1): SQTIHQWPATLVQPVGSPLSLECTVEGTSNPNLYWYRQAAGRGLQLLFYSVGIGQISSEVPQNLSASRPQDRQFILSSKKLLLSDSGFYLCAWNSETSFNEQFFGPGTRLTVL.

At least ten counts were recorded for this clonotype. This chain links TRBV29-1 with TRBJ2-2; tentative D call: TRBD2 (6 bases). The CDR3 totals 15 residues. The germline V gene encodes CDR1 SQVTM and CDR2 ANQGSEA. Trimming left V 2 bases short and J 0 bases short, with 10 bases between. CDR3 bases: TGCAGCGTTGAACTCGGGGGTCCGAACACCGGGGAGCTGTTTTTT. It specifies CSVELGGPNTGELFF.

The chain combines TRBV5-6 with TRBJ1-5; no clear D. Trimming took off 4 bases at V and 6 bases at J, with 14 bases between the two ends. The CDR3 loop spans 14 amino acids. Per the germline V gene, CDR1 is SGHDT and CDR2 is YYEEEE. CDR3 DNA: TGTGCCAGCAGCAACTCCCGCGGCAGTCAGCCCCAGCATTTT. This encodes CASSNSRGSQPQHF.

This clonotype was seen more than once but under ten times. The V and J genes are TRBV3-1 and TRBJ1-1; D is possibly TRBD1 (5 bases). This CDR3 has 15 amino acids. Between the trimmed V and J ends, which lost 7 bases and 0 bases, there was a span of 15 bases. Germline assignment: CDR1 LGHDT and CDR2 YNNKEL (reference sequence). The CDR3 DNA reads TGTGCCAGCACCCGGGGTGGGGCCATGAACACTGAAGCTTTCTTT. Amino acid sequence: CASTRGGAMNTEAFF.

This clonotype appeared many times. The chain links TRBV12-3 or TRBV12-4 to TRBJ2-5; tentative D call: TRBD1 (6 bases). This CDR3 is 14 amino acids long. Trimming removed 3 bases from V and 9 bases from J, with 17 bases in between. CDR3 in DNA: TGTGCCAGCAGTTTGGACAGCCCTAGTGGGGCCCAGTACTTC. The encoded protein is CASSLDSPSGAQYF.

The chain is built from TRBV6-4 and TRBJ2-1; TRBD2 agrees at 13 bases. The CDR3 contains 15 residues. V dropped 3 bases and J dropped 8; count of bases not matched to a gene: 4. From germline, CDR1 is MRHNA and CDR2 SNTAGT. The CDR3 DNA is TGTGCCAGCAGTGAAACTAGCGGGGGGGCACATGAGCAGTTCTTC. It translates to CASSETSGGAHEQFF.

Notes on this clonotype: Compared with germline, one end of the junction differs, possibly owing to a read error. The chain recombines TRBV7-2 with TRBJ2-7; D might be TRBD2 (5 bases). The CDR3 runs to 12 residues. Per the germline V gene, CDR1 is SGHTA and CDR2 is FQGNSA. The CDR3 sequence is CASSPRTGSVDF. Written as DNA, the CDR3 is TGTGCCAGCAGCCCCCGTACGGGGTCTGTTGACTTC.

The chain has TRBV7-9 and TRBJ1-6; weak D call: TRBD1 (5 bases). CDR1 and CDR2 from the germline V gene are SEHNR and FQNEAQ (reference sequence). The V gene lost 6 bases and the J gene lost 9 bases, with 15 bases spanning the gap. The CDR3 is 14 amino acids. In DNA, the CDR3 is TGTGCCAGCAGTCATTATTCGGGGGGTTCACCCCTCCACTTT. It yields the protein CASSHYSGGSPLHF.

The V and J genes are TRBV5-1 and TRBJ2-7, with 10 nucleotides matching TRBD2. CDR3 length equals 15 residues. Germline V gene lookup returns CDR1 SGHRS and CDR2 YFSETQ. V trimming: 4 bases; J trimming: 0 bases; junction bases outside the gene matches: 4. CDR3 loop: CASSRTSGSSYEQYF. For the CDR3, the DNA is TGCGCCAGCAGCAGGACTAGCGGATCCTCCTACGAGCAGTACTTC. The full variable domain, in which reference TRBV5-1 and TRBJ2-7 provide the parts outside the CDR3, is KAGVTQTPRYLIKTRGQQVTLSCSPISGHRSVSWYQQTPGQGLQFLFEYFSETQRNKGNFPGRFSGRQFSNSRSEMNVSTLELGDSALYLCASSRTSGSSYEQYFGPGTRLTVT.

The chain uses TRBV20-1 and TRBJ2-3; D tentatively reads TRBD1 or TRBD2 (5 bases each). CDR1 is DFQATT, CDR2 SNEGSKA, per germline (reference sequence). There are 15 residues in the CDR3. Trimming cost V 0 bases and J 2 bases, with 12 bases left between them. The CDR3 loop reads CSAREPGRVTDTQYF. The CDR3 DNA reads TGCAGTGCTAGAGAGCCGGGACGGGTCACAGATACGCAGTATTTT.

V gene TRBV7-9 combines with J gene TRBJ1-1; 8 bases fit TRBD1. The CDR3 contains 14 residues. The junction had 13 bases not matched to a gene; V was cut back by 5 bases and J by 11 bases. Germline CDR1 reads SEHNR; CDR2 reads FQNEAQ (reference sequence). The CDR3: CASSATRTGTSAFF. CDR3 in DNA: TGTGCCAGCAGCGCAACCAGGACAGGGACCTCTGCTTTCTTT. Full variable domain (rest looked up from reference TRBV7-9 and TRBJ1-1): DTGVSQNPRHKITKRGQNVTFRCDPISEHNRLYWYRQTLGQGPEFLTYFQNEAQLEKSRLLSDRFSAERPKGSFSTLEIQRTEQGDSAMYLCASSATRTGTSAFFGQGTRLTVV.